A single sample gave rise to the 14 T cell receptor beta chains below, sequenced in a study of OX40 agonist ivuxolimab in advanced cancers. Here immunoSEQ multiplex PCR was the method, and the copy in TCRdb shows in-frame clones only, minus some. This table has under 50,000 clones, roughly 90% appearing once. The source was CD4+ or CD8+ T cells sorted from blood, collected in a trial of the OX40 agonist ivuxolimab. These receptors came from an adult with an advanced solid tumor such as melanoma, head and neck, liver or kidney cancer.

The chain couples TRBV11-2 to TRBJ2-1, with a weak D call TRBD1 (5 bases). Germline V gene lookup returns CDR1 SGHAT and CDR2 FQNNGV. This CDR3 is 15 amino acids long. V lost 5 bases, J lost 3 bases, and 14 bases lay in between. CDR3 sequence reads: CASSQTQVNYNEQFF. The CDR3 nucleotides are TGTGCCAGCAGCCAAACACAGGTTAACTACAATGAGCAGTTCTTC.

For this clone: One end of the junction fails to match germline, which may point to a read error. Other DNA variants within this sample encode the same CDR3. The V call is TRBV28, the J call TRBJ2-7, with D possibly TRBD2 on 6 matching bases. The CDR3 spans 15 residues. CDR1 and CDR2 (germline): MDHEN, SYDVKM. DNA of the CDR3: TGCGCCAGCAGTTTGCGGGGTGGGGGTACCTACGAGCAGTACTTC. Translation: CASSLRGGGTYEQYF.

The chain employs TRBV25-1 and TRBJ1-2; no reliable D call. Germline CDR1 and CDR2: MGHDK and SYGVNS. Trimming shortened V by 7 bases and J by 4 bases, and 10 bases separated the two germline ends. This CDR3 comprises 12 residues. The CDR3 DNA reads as TGTGCCAGCAAACATACCTTCTATGGCTACACCTTC. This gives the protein CASKHTFYGYTF.

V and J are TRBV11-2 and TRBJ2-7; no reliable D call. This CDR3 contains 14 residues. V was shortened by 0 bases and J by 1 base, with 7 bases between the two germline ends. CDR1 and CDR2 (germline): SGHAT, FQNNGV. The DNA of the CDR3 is TGTGCCAGCAGCTTAGAGGCAGGATCCTACGAGCAGTACGTC. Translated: CASSLEAGSYEQYV.

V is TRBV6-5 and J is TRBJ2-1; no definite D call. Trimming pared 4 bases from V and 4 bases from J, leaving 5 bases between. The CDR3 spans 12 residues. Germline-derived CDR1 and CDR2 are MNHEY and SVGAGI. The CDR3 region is CASSLPYNEQFF. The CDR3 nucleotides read TGTGCCAGCAGTTTGCCTTACAATGAGCAGTTCTTC.

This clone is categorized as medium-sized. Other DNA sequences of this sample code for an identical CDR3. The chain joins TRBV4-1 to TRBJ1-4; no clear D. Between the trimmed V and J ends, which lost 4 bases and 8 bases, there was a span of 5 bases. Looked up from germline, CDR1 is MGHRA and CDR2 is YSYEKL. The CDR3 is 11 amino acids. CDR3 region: CASSLGEKLFF. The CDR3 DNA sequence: TGCGCCAGCAGCCTGGGCGAAAAACTGTTTTTT.

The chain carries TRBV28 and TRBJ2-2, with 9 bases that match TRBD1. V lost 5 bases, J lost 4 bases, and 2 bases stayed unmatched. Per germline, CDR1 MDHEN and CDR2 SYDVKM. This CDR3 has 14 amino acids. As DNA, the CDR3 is TGTGCCAGCAGTCCGACAGGGGGCACCGGGGAGCTGTTTTTT. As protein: CASSPTGGTGELFF.

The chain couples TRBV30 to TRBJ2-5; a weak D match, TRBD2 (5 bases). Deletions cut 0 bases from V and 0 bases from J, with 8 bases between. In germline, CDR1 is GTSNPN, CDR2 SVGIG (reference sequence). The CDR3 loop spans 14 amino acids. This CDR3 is CAWSVGEYQETQYF. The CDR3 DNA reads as TGTGCCTGGAGTGTCGGGGAGTACCAAGAGACCCAGTACTTC.

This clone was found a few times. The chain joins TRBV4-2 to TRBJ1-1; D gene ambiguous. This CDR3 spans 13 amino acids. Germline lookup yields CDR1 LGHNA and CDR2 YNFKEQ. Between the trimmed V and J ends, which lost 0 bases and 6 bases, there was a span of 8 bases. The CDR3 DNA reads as TGTGCCAGCAGCCAAGATCTAAGCGCTGAAGCTTTCTTT. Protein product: CASSQDLSAEAFF.

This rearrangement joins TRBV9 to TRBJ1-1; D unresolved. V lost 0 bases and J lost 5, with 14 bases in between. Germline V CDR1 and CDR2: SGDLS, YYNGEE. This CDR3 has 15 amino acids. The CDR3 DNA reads TGTGCCAGCAGCGTAGATTTCTTTGCGGAGACTGAAGCTTTCTTT. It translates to CASSVDFFAETEAFF.

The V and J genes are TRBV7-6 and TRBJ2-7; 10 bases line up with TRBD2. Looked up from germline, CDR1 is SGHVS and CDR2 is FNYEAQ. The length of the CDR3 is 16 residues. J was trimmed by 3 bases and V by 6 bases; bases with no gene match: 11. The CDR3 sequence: CASSLGRTSGLYEQYF. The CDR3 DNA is TGTGCCAGCAGTCTAGGTAGGACTAGCGGTCTCTACGAGCAGTACTTC. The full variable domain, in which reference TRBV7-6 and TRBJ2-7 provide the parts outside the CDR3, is GAGVSQSPRYKVTKRGQDVALRCDPISGHVSLYWYRQALGQGPEFLTYFNYEAQQDKSGLPNDRFSAERPEGSISTLTIQRTEQRDSAMYRCASSLGRTSGLYEQYFGPGTRLTVT.

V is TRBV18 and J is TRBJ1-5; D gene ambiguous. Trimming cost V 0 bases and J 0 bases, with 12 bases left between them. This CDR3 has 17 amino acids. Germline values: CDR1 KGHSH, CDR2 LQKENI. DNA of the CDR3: TGTGCCAGCTCACCACCGGGTGTGGGGTATAGCAATCAGCCCCAGCATTTT. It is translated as CASSPPGVGYSNQPQHF. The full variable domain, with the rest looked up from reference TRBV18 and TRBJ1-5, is NAGVMQNPRHLVRRRGQEARLRCSPMKGHSHVYWYRQLPEEGLKFMVYLQKENIIDESGMPKERFSAEFPKEGPSILRIQQVVRGDSAAYFCASSPPGVGYSNQPQHFGDGTRLSIL.

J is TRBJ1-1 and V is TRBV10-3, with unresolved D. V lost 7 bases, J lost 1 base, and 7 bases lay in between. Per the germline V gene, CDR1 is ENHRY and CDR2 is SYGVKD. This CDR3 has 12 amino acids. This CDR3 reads CAIKHGNTEAFF. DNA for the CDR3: TGTGCCATCAAGCACGGGAACACTGAAGCTTTCTTT.

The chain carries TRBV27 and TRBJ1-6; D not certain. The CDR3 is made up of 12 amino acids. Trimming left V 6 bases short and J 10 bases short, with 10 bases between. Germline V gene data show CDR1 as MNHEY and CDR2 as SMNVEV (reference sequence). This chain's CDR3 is CASRTGGSPLHF. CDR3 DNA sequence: TGTGCCAGCAGGACGGGTGGGTCACCCCTCCACTTT.